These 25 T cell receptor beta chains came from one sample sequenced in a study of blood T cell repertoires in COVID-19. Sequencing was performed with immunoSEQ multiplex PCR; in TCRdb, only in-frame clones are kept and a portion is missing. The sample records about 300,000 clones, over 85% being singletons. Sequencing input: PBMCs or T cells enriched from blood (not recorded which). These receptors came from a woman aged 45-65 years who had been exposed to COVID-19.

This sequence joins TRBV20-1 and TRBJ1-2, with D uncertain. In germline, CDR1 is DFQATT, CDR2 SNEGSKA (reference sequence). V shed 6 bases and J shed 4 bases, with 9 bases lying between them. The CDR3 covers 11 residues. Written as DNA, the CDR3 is TGCAGTGCCCCCGGGAGCTATGGCTACACCTTC. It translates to CSAPGSYGYTF.

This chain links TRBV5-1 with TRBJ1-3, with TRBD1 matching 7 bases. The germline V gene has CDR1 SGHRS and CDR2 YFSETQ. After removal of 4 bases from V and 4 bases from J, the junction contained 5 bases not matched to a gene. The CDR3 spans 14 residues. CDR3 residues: CASSPGQKGNTIYF. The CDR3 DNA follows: TGCGCCAGCAGCCCGGGACAGAAAGGAAACACCATATATTTT. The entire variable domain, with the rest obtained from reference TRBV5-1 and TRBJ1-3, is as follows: KAGVTQTPRYLIKTRGQQVTLSCSPISGHRSVSWYQQTPGQGLQFLFEYFSETQRNKGNFPGRFSGRQFSNSRSEMNVSTLELGDSALYLCASSPGQKGNTIYFGEGSWLTVV.

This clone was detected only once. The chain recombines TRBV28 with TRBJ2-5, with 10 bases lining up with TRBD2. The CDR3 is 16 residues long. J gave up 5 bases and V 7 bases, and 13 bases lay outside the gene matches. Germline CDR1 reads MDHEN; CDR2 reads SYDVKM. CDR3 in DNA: TGTGCCAGCAAGTCGGGGACTAGCGCCGGGGTGGAGACCCAGTACTTC. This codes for CASKSGTSAGVETQYF.

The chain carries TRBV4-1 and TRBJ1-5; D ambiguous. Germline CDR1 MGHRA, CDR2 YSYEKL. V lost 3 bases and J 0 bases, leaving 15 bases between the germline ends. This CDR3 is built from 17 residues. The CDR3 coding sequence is TGCGCCAGCAGCCAGTCCCAGGCGCTTTATAGCAATCAGCCCCAGCATTTT. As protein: CASSQSQALYSNQPQHF.

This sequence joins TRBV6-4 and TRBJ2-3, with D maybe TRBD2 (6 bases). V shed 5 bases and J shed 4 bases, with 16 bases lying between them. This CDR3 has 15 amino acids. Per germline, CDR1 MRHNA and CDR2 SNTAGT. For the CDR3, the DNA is TGTGCCAGCAGTCCGAGGCGGGAACGGGCAGATACGCAGTATTTT. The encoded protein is CASSPRRERADTQYF.

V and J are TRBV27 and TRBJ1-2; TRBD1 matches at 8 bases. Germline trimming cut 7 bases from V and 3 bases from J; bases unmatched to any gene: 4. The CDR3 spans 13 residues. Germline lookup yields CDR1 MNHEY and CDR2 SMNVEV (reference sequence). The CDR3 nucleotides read TGTGCCAGCACTCCGGGACAGGACTATGGCTACACCTTC. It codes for CASTPGQDYGYTF.

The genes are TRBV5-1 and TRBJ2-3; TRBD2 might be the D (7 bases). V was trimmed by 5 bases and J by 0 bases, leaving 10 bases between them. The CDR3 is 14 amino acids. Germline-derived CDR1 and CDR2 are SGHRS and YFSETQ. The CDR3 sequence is CASRGGVSTDTQYF. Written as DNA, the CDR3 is TGCGCCAGCAGAGGGGGGGTGAGCACAGATACGCAGTATTTT.

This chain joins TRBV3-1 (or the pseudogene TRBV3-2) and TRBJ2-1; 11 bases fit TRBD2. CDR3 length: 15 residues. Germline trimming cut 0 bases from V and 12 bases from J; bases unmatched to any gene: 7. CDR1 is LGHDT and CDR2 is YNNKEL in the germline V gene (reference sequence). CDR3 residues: CASSQDIAGGPAQFF. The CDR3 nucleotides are TGTGCCAGCAGCCAAGATATAGCGGGGGGGCCTGCGCAGTTCTTC.

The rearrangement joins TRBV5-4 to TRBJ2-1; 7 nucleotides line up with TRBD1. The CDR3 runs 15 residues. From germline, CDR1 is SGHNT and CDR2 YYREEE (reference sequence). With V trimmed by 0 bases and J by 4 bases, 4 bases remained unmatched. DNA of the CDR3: TGTGCCAGCAGCTTGGGACAGGGTCCATACAATGAGCAGTTCTTC. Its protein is CASSLGQGPYNEQFF.

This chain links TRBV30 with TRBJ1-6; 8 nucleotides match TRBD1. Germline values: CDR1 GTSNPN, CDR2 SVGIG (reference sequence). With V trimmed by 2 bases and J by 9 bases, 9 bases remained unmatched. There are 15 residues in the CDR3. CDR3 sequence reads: CAWSPTGGLISPLHF. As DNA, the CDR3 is TGTGCCTGGAGTCCAACAGGGGGTCTTATTTCACCCCTCCACTTT.

CDR3 residues: CASSLTQLGGRYEQYF. The CDR3 DNA is TGCGCCAGCAGCTTGACCCAGTTAGGGGGCCGCTACGAGCAGTACTTC. The chain has TRBV5-1 and TRBJ2-7; 7 nucleotides line up with TRBD1. This CDR3 spans 16 amino acids. The junction had 10 bases not matched to a gene; V was cut back by 1 base and J by 3 bases. Looked up from germline, CDR1 is SGHRS and CDR2 is YFSETQ.

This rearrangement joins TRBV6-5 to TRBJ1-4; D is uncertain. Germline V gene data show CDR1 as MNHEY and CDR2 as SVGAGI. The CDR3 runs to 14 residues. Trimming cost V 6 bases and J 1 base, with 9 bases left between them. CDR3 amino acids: CASRRTGTNEKLFF. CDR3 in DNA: TGTGCCAGCAGACGGACTGGAACTAATGAAAAACTGTTTTTT.

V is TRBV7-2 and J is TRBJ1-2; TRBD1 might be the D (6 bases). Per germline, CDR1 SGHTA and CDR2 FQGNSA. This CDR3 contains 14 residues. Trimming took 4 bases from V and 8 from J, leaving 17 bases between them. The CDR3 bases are TGTGCCAGCAGCTGGGGAGGGCCAGGGGTGGGCTACACCTTC. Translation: CASSWGGPGVGYTF.

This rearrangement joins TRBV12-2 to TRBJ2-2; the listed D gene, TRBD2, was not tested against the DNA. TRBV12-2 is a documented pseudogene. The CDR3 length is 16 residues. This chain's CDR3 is CASRPAGSLDTGELFF. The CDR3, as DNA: TGTGCAAGTCGCCCGGCGGGTAGCCTAGATACCGGGGAGCTGTTTTTT.

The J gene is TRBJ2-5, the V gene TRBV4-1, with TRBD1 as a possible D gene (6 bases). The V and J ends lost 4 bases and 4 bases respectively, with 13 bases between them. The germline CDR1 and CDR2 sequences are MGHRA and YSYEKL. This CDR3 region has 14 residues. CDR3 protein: CASSLQDRLETQYF. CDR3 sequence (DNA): TGCGCCAGCAGCCTCCAAGACAGGTTAGAGACCCAGTACTTC.

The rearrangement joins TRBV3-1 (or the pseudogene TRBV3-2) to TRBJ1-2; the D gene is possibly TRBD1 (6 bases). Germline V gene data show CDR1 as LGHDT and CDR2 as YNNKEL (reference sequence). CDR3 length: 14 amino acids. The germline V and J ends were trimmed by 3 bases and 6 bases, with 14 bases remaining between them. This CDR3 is CASSHLQGHNGYTF. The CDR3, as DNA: TGTGCCAGCAGCCATCTCCAGGGGCACAATGGCTACACCTTC.

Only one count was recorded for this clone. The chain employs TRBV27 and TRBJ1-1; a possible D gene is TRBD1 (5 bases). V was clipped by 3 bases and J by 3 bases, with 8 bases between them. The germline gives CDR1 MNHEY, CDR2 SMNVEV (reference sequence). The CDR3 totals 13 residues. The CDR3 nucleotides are TGTGCCAGCAGTTTGCAGGGTGACACTGAAGCTTTCTTT. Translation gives CASSLQGDTEAFF.

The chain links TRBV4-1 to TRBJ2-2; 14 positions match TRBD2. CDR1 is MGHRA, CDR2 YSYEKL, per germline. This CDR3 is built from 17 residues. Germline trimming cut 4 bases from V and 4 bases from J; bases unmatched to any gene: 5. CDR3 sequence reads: CASSPGLAGGRTGELFF. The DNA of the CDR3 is TGCGCCAGCAGCCCAGGACTAGCGGGGGGCCGCACCGGGGAGCTGTTTTTT.

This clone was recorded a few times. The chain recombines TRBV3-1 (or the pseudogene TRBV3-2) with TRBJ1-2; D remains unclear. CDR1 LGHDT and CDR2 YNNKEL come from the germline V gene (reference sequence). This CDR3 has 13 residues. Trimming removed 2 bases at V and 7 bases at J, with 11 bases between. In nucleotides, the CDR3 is TGTGCCAGCAGCCAACGGGGTGGGCGTGGCTACACCTTC. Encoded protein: CASSQRGGRGYTF.

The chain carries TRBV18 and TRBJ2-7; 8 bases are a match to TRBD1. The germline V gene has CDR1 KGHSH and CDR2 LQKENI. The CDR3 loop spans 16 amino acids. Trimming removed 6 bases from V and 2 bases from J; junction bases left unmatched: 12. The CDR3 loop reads CASSRQPQGAPYEQYF. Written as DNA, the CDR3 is TGTGCCAGCTCCCGTCAACCTCAGGGGGCACCCTACGAGCAGTACTTC. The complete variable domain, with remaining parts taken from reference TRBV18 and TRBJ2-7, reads NAGVMQNPRHLVRRRGQEARLRCSPMKGHSHVYWYRQLPEEGLKFMVYLQKENIIDESGMPKERFSAEFPKEGPSILRIQQVVRGDSAAYFCASSRQPQGAPYEQYFGPGTRLTVT.

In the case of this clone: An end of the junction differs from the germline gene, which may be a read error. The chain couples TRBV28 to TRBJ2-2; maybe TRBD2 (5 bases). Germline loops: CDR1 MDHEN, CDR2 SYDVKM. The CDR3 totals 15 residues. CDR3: CASSLGGLNPGELFF. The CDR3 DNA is TGTGCCAGCAGTTTGGGTGGACTGAACCCCGGGGAGCTGTTTTTT.

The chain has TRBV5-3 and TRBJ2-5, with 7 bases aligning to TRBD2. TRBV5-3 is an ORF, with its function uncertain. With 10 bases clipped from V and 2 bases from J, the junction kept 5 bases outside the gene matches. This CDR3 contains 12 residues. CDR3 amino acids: CAGPGLQETQYF. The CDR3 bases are TGTGCCGGGCCGGGACTACAAGAGACCCAGTACTTC.

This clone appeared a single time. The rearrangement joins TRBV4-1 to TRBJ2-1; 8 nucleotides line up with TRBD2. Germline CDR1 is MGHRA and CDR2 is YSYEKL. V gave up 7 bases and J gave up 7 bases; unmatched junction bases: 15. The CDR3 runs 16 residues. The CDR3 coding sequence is TGCGCCAGCACACCAGCGACCGGGACTAGTATTAATGAGCAGTTCTTC. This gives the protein CASTPATGTSINEQFF.

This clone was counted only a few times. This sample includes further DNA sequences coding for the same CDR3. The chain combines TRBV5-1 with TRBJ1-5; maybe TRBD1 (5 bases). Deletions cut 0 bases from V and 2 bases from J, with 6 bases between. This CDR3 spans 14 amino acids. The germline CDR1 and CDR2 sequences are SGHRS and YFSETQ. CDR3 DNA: TGCGCCAGCAGCTTGGAAGGGGGCAATCAGCCCCAGCATTTT. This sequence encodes CASSLEGGNQPQHF.

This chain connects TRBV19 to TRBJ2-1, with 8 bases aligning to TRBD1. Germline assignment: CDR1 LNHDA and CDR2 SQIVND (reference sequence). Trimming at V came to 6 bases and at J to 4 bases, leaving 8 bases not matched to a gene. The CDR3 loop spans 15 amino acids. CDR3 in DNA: TGTGCCAGTAGCCCCACAGGGGGAGTTTACAATGAGCAGTTCTTC. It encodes CASSPTGGVYNEQFF.